These T cell receptor beta chains were read from a single sample in a study of blood T cell repertoires in COVID-19. The table came from immunoSEQ multiplex PCR; TCRdb's copy has only in-frame clones and leaves some out. The sample has about 200,000 clones, 83% seen once. Specimen: PBMCs or T cells enriched from blood (not recorded which). Receptor source: a woman aged 45-60 years who had been exposed to COVID-19. CDR3s include the opening cysteine and the closing phenylalanine or tryptophan. D genes are given only for firm matches. Clone sizes are given selectively: once, few, many, or a class where the clone is expanded.

V: TRBV6-5
size: .
J: TRBJ2-4
D: .
DNA: TGTGCCAGCAGTTCCTCGGACTCCTCCGGGATTCAGTACTTC
CDR3: CASSSSDSSGIQYF

V: TRBV6-6
size: .
J: TRBJ2-5
D: TRBD2
DNA: TGTGCCAGCACCATCGGGAGGGCAAGAGAGACCCAGTACTTC
CDR3: CASTIGRARETQYF

V: TRBV15
size: .
J: TRBJ1-2
D: TRBD1
DNA: TGTGCCACCAGCAGTGGGACAGGGGGCGATATGACTAACTATGGCTACACCTTC
CDR3: CATSSGTGGDMTNYGYTF

V: TRBV19
size: .
J: TRBJ2-5
D: .
DNA: TGTGCCAGTAGTACGAGAGGGGAGACCCAGTACTTC
CDR3: CASSTRGETQYF

V: TRBV4-3
size: .
J: TRBJ1-5
D: TRBD1
DNA: TGCGCCAGGTCTAGGGATCCCCGGGACAGGGTCAAGGAGCCCCAGCATTTT
CDR3: CARSRDPRDRVKEPQHF

V: TRBV9
size: .
J: TRBJ2-3
D: TRBD1
DNA: TGTGCCAGCAGCGCCTACGACAGGGGCCCCACAGATACGCAGTATTTT
CDR3: CASSAYDRGPTDTQYF

V: TRBV6-5
size: .
J: TRBJ1-2
D: TRBD1
DNA: TGTGCCAGCAGTATACAGGGGCGAGGATTGGGTGGCTACACCTTC
CDR3: CASSIQGRGLGGYTF

V: TRBV2
size: .
J: TRBJ1-5
D: .
DNA: TGTGCCAGCGGCGCGGGGGGCGGCAATCAGCCCCAGCATTTT
CDR3: CASGAGGGNQPQHF

V: TRBV28
size: .
J: TRBJ1-1
D: TRBD1
DNA: TGTGCCAGCAGTCTCGACAGGGGGCGGTCACCATGGACTGAAGCTTTCTTT
CDR3: CASSLDRGRSPWTEAFF

V: TRBV28
size: few
J: TRBJ2-7
D: TRBD1
DNA: TGTGCCAGCAGTAGGACAGGGATCGAGCAGTACTTC
CDR3: CASSRTGIEQYF

V: TRBV3-1/TRBV3-2
size: .
J: TRBJ2-5
D: TRBD2
DNA: TGTGCCAGCAGCCAAGATTACCCTAGCGGGGGGCAAGAGACCCAGTACTTC
CDR3: CASSQDYPSGGQETQYF

V: TRBV7-2
size: .
J: TRBJ2-5
D: TRBD2
DNA: TGTGCCAGCAGCTTGGCTACTAGCGGGGGACCAATCCAAGAGACCCAGTACTTC
CDR3: CASSLATSGGPIQETQYF

V: TRBV7-9
size: few
J: TRBJ1-2
D: .
DNA: TGTGCCAGCAGCTTAAACCAGGGAACCAACTATGGCTACACCTTC
CDR3: CASSLNQGTNYGYTF

V: TRBV6-5
size: .
J: TRBJ2-1
D: .
DNA: TGTGCCAGCAGTTACTCGAGCAGGAACCAAGTCTTC
CDR3: CASSYSSRNQVF

V: TRBV16
size: .
J: TRBJ2-2
D: .
DNA: TGTGCCAGCAGCCAACGGGTAGCCGGGGAGCTGTTTTTT
CDR3: CASSQRVAGELFF

V: TRBV24-1
size: .
J: TRBJ2-3
D: TRBD1
DNA: TGTGCCACGAGACAGGGTCGTACAGATACGCAGTATTTT
CDR3: CATRQGRTDTQYF

V: TRBV11-2
size: few
J: TRBJ2-1
D: TRBD2
DNA: TGTGCCAGCAGCTTAGATCCGGGGACTAGAGATGAGCAGTTCTTC
CDR3: CASSLDPGTRDEQFF